The 25 T cell receptor beta chains listed next were all sequenced from one sample in a study of T cells after yellow fever vaccination. MiXCR, run by TCRdb on the 5' RACE reads, gives a single entry per CDR3 protein. The table shows around 180,000 distinct CDR3 sequences, with approximately 6% occurring only once. The sample here was CD4+ T cells sorted from PBMCs, taken on the day of the first yellow fever vaccination. These TCRs come from a man aged 18 to 30 who received the YFV17D yellow fever vaccine.

This clonotype was counted only a few times. This chain joins TRBV28 and TRBJ1-5, with TRBD1 matching over 7 bases. Germline CDR1 and CDR2: MDHEN and SYDVKM. This CDR3 comprises 16 residues. With V trimmed by 5 bases and J by 2 bases, 9 bases remained unmatched. The CDR3 is CASSLNRGGGNQPQHF. Here the CDR3 DNA reads TGTGCCAGCAGTCTGAACAGGGGAGGTGGCAATCAGCCCCAGCATTTT.

This clonotype was picked up a small number of times. This chain connects TRBV10-3 to TRBJ1-2, with a possible D match to TRBD1 (6 bases). The V and J ends lost 9 bases and 0 bases respectively, with 23 bases between them. The CDR3 length is 17 residues. Per the germline V gene, CDR1 is ENHRY and CDR2 is SYGVKD. The DNA of the CDR3 is TGTGCCATTCCTGGCTCGAGGAACAGGGTGGCTAACTATGGCTACACCTTC. This translates into CAIPGSRNRVANYGYTF.

This clonotype was recorded many times. The chain recombines TRBV10-3 with TRBJ2-7; D is unresolved. The V and J ends lost 8 bases and 3 bases respectively, with 8 bases between them. The germline V gene encodes CDR1 ENHRY and CDR2 SYGVKD. The CDR3 length is 11 residues. The CDR3 spells CAISSGYEQYV. Written as DNA, the CDR3 is TGTGCCATCTCGTCAGGCTACGAGCAGTACGTC.

This clonotype was recorded many times. This chain links TRBV5-1 with TRBJ2-3; 16 bases align to TRBD2. The germline gives CDR1 SGHRS, CDR2 YFSETQ. CDR3 length: 18 amino acids. With V trimmed by 3 bases and J by 5 bases, 9 bases remained unmatched. The CDR3 spells CASSSTGTSGGAGDTQYF. For the CDR3, the DNA is TGCGCCAGCAGCTCAACCGGGACTAGCGGGGGGGCCGGAGATACGCAGTATTTT. The full variable domain, completed using reference TRBV5-1 and TRBJ2-3, is KAGVTQTPRYLIKTRGQQVTLSCSPISGHRSVSWYQQTPGQGLQFLFEYFSETQRNKGNFPGRFSGRQFSNSRSEMNVSTLELGDSALYLCASSSTGTSGGAGDTQYFGPGTRLTVL.

The genes are TRBV7-2 and TRBJ2-4; no clear D. V lost 1 base and J 3 bases, leaving 7 bases between the germline ends. Germline values: CDR1 SGHTA, CDR2 FQGNSA. The CDR3 is made up of 14 amino acids. The CDR3 spells CASSLGFSKNIQYF. CDR3 nucleotide sequence: TGTGCCAGCAGCTTAGGGTTTAGCAAAAACATTCAGTACTTC.

This clonotype was detected ten times or more. The chain combines TRBV5-4 with TRBJ2-1; 9 positions match TRBD1. V was pared by 9 bases and J by 5 bases, with 9 bases of the junction left unmatched. The CDR3 consists of 14 residues. Germline V lookup: CDR1 SGHNT, CDR2 YYREEE (reference sequence). The CDR3 DNA reads as TGTGCCACCGAACAGGGGGCCCGTAACAATGAGCAGTTCTTC. This codes for CATEQGARNNEQFF. The variable domain in full, completed from reference TRBV5-4 and TRBJ2-1, reads ETGVTQSPTHLIKTRGQQVTLRCSSQSGHNTVSWYQQALGQGPQFIFQYYREEENGRGNFPPRFSGLQFPNYSSELNVNALELDDSALYLCATEQGARNNEQFFGPGTRLTVL.

With respect to this clonotype: A much bigger clone sits one base away, suggesting this may be a read error. The chain carries TRBV2 and TRBJ2-2; 11 bases match TRBD2. CDR3 size: 15 residues. Germline V gene lookup returns CDR1 SNHLY and CDR2 FYNNEI. CDR3: CAISSLAGGTGELFF. CDR3 bases: TGTGCCATCAGTTCCTTAGCGGGGGGGACCGGGGAGCTGTTTTTT. Using reference TRBV2 and TRBJ2-2 for the parts outside the CDR3, the full variable domain is EPEVTQTPSHQVTQMGQEVILRCVPISNHLYFYWYRQILGQKVEFLVSFYNNEISEKSEIFDDQFSVERPDGSNFTLKIRSTKLEDSAMYFCAISSLAGGTGELFFGEGSRLTVL.

This clonotype came up many times. The genes are TRBV15 and TRBJ2-1; 10 bases agree with TRBD1. Germline values: CDR1 LNHNV, CDR2 YYDKDF (reference sequence). Trimming cost V 1 base and J 4 bases; bases outside gene matches: 4. The CDR3 totals 16 residues. The CDR3 loop reads CATSRGGDRGYNEQFF. The CDR3 DNA reads as TGTGCCACCAGCAGAGGCGGGGACAGGGGATACAATGAGCAGTTCTTC.

This clonotype was recorded at least ten times. This sequence joins TRBV5-1 and TRBJ2-2, with TRBD1 identical over 7 bases. Germline assignment: CDR1 SGHRS and CDR2 YFSETQ. This CDR3 contains 16 residues. The V and J ends lost 7 bases and 0 bases, in that order; junction bases with no gene match: 9. The CDR3 spells CASRHPQGTNTGELFF. The CDR3 DNA reads TGCGCCAGCCGACACCCACAGGGGACGAACACCGGGGAGCTGTTTTTT.

This clonotype turned up a few times. This chain joins TRBV4-3 and TRBJ2-1, with D perhaps being TRBD1 or TRBD2 (5 bases each). Germline V gives CDR1 LGHNA, CDR2 YSLEER. Deletions cut 1 base from V and 10 bases from J, with 8 bases between. The CDR3 loop spans 12 amino acids. CDR3 residues: CASSQVRGEQFF. For the CDR3, the DNA is TGCGCCAGCAGCCAAGTTCGGGGCGAGCAGTTCTTC.

As concerns this clonotype: A much larger clone differs from this one at a single base, so this may be a read error. The V gene is TRBV4-3, the J gene TRBJ1-2; no clear D gene. The germline V and J ends were trimmed by 2 bases and 10 bases, with 11 bases remaining between them. The length of the CDR3 is 12 residues. The germline CDR1 and CDR2 sequences are LGHNA and YSLEER. CDR3 DNA: TGCGCCAGCAGCCAACCCCCAAATGCCTACACCTTC. This translates into CASSQPPNAYTF.

This clonotype came up many times. The gene calls are TRBV7-8 and TRBJ2-5, with a weak D call TRBD2 (5 bases). There are 15 residues in the CDR3. V lost 6 bases, J lost 2 bases, and 16 bases lay in between. Germline V gene sequence: CDR1 SGHVS, CDR2 FQNEAQ. CDR3 in DNA: TGTGCCAGCAGGGCTAACTTGCGGGTACAAGAGACCCAGTACTTC. Its translation: CASRANLRVQETQYF.

This chain links TRBV10-3 with TRBJ1-6; D is ambiguous. The CDR3 has 17 amino acids. Trimming took off 3 bases at V and 0 bases at J, with 12 bases between the two ends. CDR1 and CDR2 (germline): ENHRY, SYGVKD. The CDR3 DNA is TGTGCCATCAGTGAAACAGAACAAAGCTCCTATAATTCACCCCTCCACTTT. It is translated as CAISETEQSSYNSPLHF.

This clonotype has a count of ten or more. The chain couples TRBV12-3 or TRBV12-4 to TRBJ1-1; D gene uncertain. The CDR3 has 14 amino acids. The V and J ends lost 3 bases and 2 bases respectively, with 10 bases between them. As DNA, the CDR3 is TGTGCCAGCAGTTTCCCGGGGAGCAACACTGAAGCTTTCTTT. It encodes CASSFPGSNTEAFF.

This clonotype was seen a few times. The rearrangement links TRBV5-6 to TRBJ1-4; no definite D call. V lost 5 bases and J 8 bases, leaving 13 bases between the germline ends. The CDR3 is 13 residues long. CDR1 SGHDT and CDR2 YYEEEE come from the germline V gene. CDR3: CASRSRGREKLFF. Here the CDR3 DNA reads TGTGCCAGCAGGTCTCGGGGTCGGGAAAAACTGTTTTTT.

This clonotype was detected a few times. The CDR3 loop reads CASSPMGEGGTGELFF. Written as DNA, the CDR3 is TGCGCCAGCAGCCCGATGGGCGAGGGAGGAACCGGGGAGCTGTTTTTT. J is TRBJ2-2 and V is TRBV4-1, with D tentatively TRBD2 (6 bases). There are 16 residues in the CDR3. The ends were cut back, 4 bases at V and 5 bases at J, with 17 bases in the middle. Germline V gives CDR1 MGHRA, CDR2 YSYEKL.

This clonotype appeared many times. This chain uses TRBV6-1 with TRBJ2-7, with D perhaps matching TRBD1 (6 bases). The CDR3 is 13 residues long. Germline-derived CDR1 and CDR2 are MNHNS and SASEGT. V lost 4 bases and J 2 bases, leaving 9 bases between the germline ends. The CDR3 sequence is CASSGQAPYEQYV. In DNA, the CDR3 is TGTGCCAGCAGTGGACAGGCCCCCTACGAGCAGTACGTC.

Ten or more counts support this clonotype. The chain has TRBV5-4 and TRBJ2-1; weak D call: TRBD2 (6 bases). The germline V gene encodes CDR1 SGHNT and CDR2 YYREEE (reference sequence). Trimming took off 4 bases at V and 3 bases at J, with 17 bases between the two ends. The CDR3 covers 16 residues. The CDR3 loop is CASSPPRSGYYNEQFF. The CDR3 nucleotides are TGTGCCAGCAGCCCCCCAAGGAGCGGGTACTACAATGAGCAGTTCTTC.

This clonotype was recorded at least ten times. This chain uses TRBV4-1 with TRBJ2-2, with 10 bases lining up with TRBD1. The length of the CDR3 is 15 residues. V trimming: 3 bases; J trimming: 13 bases; junction bases outside the gene matches: 11. Germline lookup yields CDR1 MGHRA and CDR2 YSYEKL. The CDR3 nucleotides are TGCGCCAGCAGCCAGGCGGGACAGGGGAGGAGATGGCTGTTTTTT. Protein product: CASSQAGQGRRWLFF.

Ten or more counts support this clonotype. J is TRBJ2-2 and V is TRBV10-3, with D maybe TRBD2 (5 bases). Germline loops: CDR1 ENHRY, CDR2 SYGVKD. Between the trimmed V and J ends, which lost 6 bases and 0 bases, there was a span of 8 bases. The CDR3 has 14 amino acids. CDR3 protein: CAISRTPNTGELFF. CDR3 nucleotide sequence: TGTGCCATCAGCCGGACTCCGAACACCGGGGAGCTGTTTTTT.

The table lists this clonotype with many counts. This chain links TRBV24-1 with TRBJ2-1; possibly TRBD1 for D (5 bases). Germline V gives CDR1 KGHDR, CDR2 SFDVKD. This CDR3 is built from 14 residues. V lost 3 bases and J 7 bases, leaving 12 bases between the germline ends. CDR3 amino acids: CATSDTRVGNEQFF. DNA of the CDR3: TGTGCCACCAGTGATACCAGGGTTGGGAATGAGCAGTTCTTC.

This clonotype appeared many times. This chain connects TRBV4-1 to TRBJ1-2; D may be TRBD1 (6 bases). Germline V gene sequence: CDR1 MGHRA, CDR2 YSYEKL. The CDR3 loop spans 14 amino acids. Trimming removed 1 base at V and 5 bases at J, with 11 bases between. For the CDR3, the DNA is TGCGCCAGCAGCCAAGCCCAGGGGAAATATGGCTACACCTTC. This gives the protein CASSQAQGKYGYTF.

This clonotype was seen ten or more times. This CDR3 reads CASSQAPGTAGELFF. In nucleotides, the CDR3 is TGCGCCAGCAGCCAAGCCCCAGGGACCGCCGGGGAGCTGTTTTTT. V usage is TRBV4-3 and J usage is TRBJ2-2, with D perhaps matching TRBD1 or TRBD2 (5 bases each). Trimming cost V 1 base and J 6 bases, with 12 bases left between them. Germline V gives CDR1 LGHNA, CDR2 YSLEER. This CDR3 is 15 amino acids long.

A few counts support this clonotype. The genes are TRBV20-1 and TRBJ2-5; 10 positions agree with TRBD2. The CDR3 loop spans 16 amino acids. After removal of 8 bases from V and 2 bases from J, the junction contained 14 bases not matched to a gene. Germline values: CDR1 DFQATT, CDR2 SNEGSKA (reference sequence). The CDR3 is CSSKPLAGETQETQYF. The CDR3 nucleotides are TGCAGTTCTAAGCCGCTAGCGGGGGAGACTCAAGAGACCCAGTACTTC.

This clonotype was detected many times. This chain links TRBV5-1 with TRBJ1-2; D gene uncertain. Trimming took off 2 bases at V and 0 bases at J, with 11 bases between the two ends. The CDR3 consists of 15 residues. CDR1 and CDR2 (germline): SGHRS, YFSETQ. The CDR3 DNA reads as TGCGCCAGCAGCTTCCTAAATTCCGCTAACTATGGCTACACCTTC. This translates into CASSFLNSANYGYTF.